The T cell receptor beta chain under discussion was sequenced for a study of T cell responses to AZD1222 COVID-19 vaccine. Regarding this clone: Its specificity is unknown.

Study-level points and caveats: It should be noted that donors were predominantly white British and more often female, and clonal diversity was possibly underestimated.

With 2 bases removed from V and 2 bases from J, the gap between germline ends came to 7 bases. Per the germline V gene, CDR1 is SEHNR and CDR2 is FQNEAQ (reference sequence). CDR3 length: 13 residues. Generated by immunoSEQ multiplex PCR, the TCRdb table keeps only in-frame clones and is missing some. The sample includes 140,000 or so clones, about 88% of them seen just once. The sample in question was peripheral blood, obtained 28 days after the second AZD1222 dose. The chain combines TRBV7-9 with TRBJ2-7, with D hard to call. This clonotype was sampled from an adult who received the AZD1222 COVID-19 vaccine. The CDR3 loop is CASSLRAAYEQYF. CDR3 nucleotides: TGTGCCAGCAGCTTAAGGGCCGCCTACGAGCAGTACTTC. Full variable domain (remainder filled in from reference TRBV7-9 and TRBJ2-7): DTGVSQNPRHKITKRGQNVTFRCDPISEHNRLYWYRQTLGQGPEFLTYFQNEAQLEKSRLLSDRFSAERPKGSFSTLEIQRTEQGDSAMYLCASSLRAAYEQYFGPGTRLTVT.